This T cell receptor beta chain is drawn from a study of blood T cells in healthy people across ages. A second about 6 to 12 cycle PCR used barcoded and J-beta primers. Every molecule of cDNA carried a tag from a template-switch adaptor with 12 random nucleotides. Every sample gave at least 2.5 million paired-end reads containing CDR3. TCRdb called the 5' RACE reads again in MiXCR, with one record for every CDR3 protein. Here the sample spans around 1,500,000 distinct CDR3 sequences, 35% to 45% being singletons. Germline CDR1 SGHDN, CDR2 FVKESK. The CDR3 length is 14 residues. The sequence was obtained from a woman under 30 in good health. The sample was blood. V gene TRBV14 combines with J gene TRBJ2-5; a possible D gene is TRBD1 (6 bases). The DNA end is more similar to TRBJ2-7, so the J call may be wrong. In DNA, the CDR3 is TGTGCCAGCAGCCACTGGCTGACAGGTTACGAGCAGTACTTC. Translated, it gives CASSHWLTGYEQYF.